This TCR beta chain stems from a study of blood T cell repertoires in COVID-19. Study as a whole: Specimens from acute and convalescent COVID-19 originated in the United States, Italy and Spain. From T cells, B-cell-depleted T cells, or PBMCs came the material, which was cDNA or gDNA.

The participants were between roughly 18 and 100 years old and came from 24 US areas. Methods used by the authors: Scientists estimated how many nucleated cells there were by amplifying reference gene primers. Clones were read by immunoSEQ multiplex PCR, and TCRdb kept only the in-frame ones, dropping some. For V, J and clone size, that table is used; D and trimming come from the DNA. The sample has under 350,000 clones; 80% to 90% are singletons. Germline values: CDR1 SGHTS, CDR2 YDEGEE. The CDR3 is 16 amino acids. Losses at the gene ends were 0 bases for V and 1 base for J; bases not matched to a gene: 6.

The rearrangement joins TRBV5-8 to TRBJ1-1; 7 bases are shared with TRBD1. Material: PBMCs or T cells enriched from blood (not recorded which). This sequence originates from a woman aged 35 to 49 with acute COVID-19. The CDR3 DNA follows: TGTGCCAGCAGCTTGGGATTGGACAGGCCGAACACTGAAGCTTTCTTT. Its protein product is CASSLGLDRPNTEAFF.